The present T cell receptor (beta chain) was sequenced within a study of control samples from healthy donors and cancer patients. Libraries were prepared by immunoSEQ multiplex PCR; TCRdb keeps only in-frame clonotypes and omits some of them. This table holds approximately 210,000 clones, 90% to 95% found once. The length of the CDR3 is 12 residues. The V gene lost 2 bases and the J gene lost 15 bases, with 15 bases spanning the gap. Germline CDR1 SGHRS, CDR2 YFSETQ. The source material was blood. The source of this sequence is a man younger than 45 in good health. V gene TRBV5-1 combines with J gene TRBJ2-1; tentative D call: TRBD1 (6 bases). The CDR3 here is CASSFNSGQGFF. In DNA form, the CDR3 reads TGCGCCAGCAGCTTTAATTCGGGACAAGGGTTCTTC.